The 13 T cell receptor beta chains below come from one sample, sequenced in a study of identical twins. TCRdb called the 5' RACE reads again in MiXCR, with one record for every CDR3 protein. The table records around 680,000 distinct CDR3 sequences, 8.5% to 9.5% of them present only once. The same specimen was also included in a second study, on yellow fever vaccine responses in identical twins.

Sequencing was done on a sample of PBMCs. These receptor sequences come from a woman in her late teens or twenties in good health.

This clonotype was seen at least ten times. The V gene is TRBV15, the J gene TRBJ2-3, with 9 bases that match TRBD2. V was clipped by 0 bases and J by 3 bases; unmatched bases: 25. Germline CDR1 is LNHNV and CDR2 is YYDKDF (reference sequence). CDR3 length: 23 residues. CDR3 DNA: TGTGCCACCAGCAGAGATCGCTTTACGGGAGTAGCGGGAGCCCCGGAGGTAACAGATACGCAGTATTTT. Translated: CATSRDRFTGVAGAPEVTDTQYF.

This clonotype appeared a few times. The V and J genes are TRBV20-1 and TRBJ1-4; 8 nucleotides align to TRBD1. Looked up from germline, CDR1 is DFQATT and CDR2 is SNEGSKA (reference sequence). The CDR3 is 18 residues long. Trimming removed 1 base from V and 0 bases from J; junction bases left unmatched: 10. CDR3 amino acids: CSARAGTGRIPTNEKLFF. The DNA for the CDR3 is TGCAGTGCTAGAGCAGGGACAGGTAGAATTCCAACTAATGAAAAACTGTTTTTT.

This clonotype was detected only a few times. This sequence joins TRBV10-1 and TRBJ1-1; D not resolved. Germline loops: CDR1 WNHNN, CDR2 SYGVQD (reference sequence). CDR3 size: 13 residues. Trimming took 0 bases from V and 4 from J, leaving 6 bases between them. The DNA for the CDR3 is TGCGCCAGCAGTGAGTCGGGGATCACTGAAGCTTTCTTT. Residues: CASSESGITEAFF.

This clonotype was observed a few times. This rearrangement joins TRBV5-1 to TRBJ1-4; D call uncertain. The CDR3 consists of 14 residues. Trimming removed 0 bases from V and 3 bases from J, with 6 bases in between. In germline, CDR1 is SGHRS, CDR2 YFSETQ. The CDR3 loop reads CASSLARSNEKLFF. Written as DNA, the CDR3 is TGCGCCAGCAGCTTGGCACGTTCTAATGAAAAACTGTTTTTT.

J is TRBJ2-5 and V is TRBV7-8; D may be TRBD2 (5 bases). V was shortened by 1 base and J by 1 base, with 13 bases between the two germline ends. The CDR3 is 16 amino acids. CDR1 and CDR2 from the germline V gene are SGHVS and FQNEAQ. The CDR3 here is CASSLDEGWAQETQYF. The CDR3 nucleotides are TGTGCCAGCAGCTTAGATGAGGGATGGGCCCAAGAGACCCAGTACTTC.

Notes on this clonotype: One end of the junction fails to match germline, which may point to a read error. The gene calls are TRBV4-2 and TRBJ2-5; D might be TRBD1 (6 bases). The CDR3 extends over 16 amino acids. Germline V gene data show CDR1 as LGHNA and CDR2 as YNFKEQ. CDR3 nucleotide sequence: TGTGCCATCAGCCCGGGGCTGCTGGTCAGGGGAGAGACCCAGTACTTC. Amino acid sequence: CAISPGLLVRGETQYF.

V usage is TRBV4-1 and J usage is TRBJ2-5, with TRBD1 as a possible D gene (6 bases). Trimming took off 1 base at V and 0 bases at J, with 12 bases between the two ends. The CDR3 covers 16 residues. Germline CDR1 MGHRA, CDR2 YSYEKL. DNA for the CDR3: TGCGCCAGCAGCCAAGTCAGGGGCCCGTACCAAGAGACCCAGTACTTC. Translating gives CASSQVRGPYQETQYF.

The V call is TRBV27, the J call TRBJ2-3; TRBD1 is a possible D gene (6 bases). The V end was cut by 0 bases, the J end by 0 bases, with 10 bases between. Germline CDR1 and CDR2: MNHEY and SMNVEV (reference sequence). The CDR3 totals 16 residues. The CDR3 here is CASSLSGARSTDTQYF. As DNA, the CDR3 is TGTGCCAGCAGTTTATCGGGGGCGAGAAGCACAGATACGCAGTATTTT.

This clonotype showed up many times. This rearrangement joins TRBV12-3 or TRBV12-4 to TRBJ2-1, with 15 positions matching TRBD2. There are 15 residues in the CDR3. The V segment lost 5 bases and the J segment 4 bases; nucleotides outside the gene matches: 0. The CDR3 sequence is CASSGTSGRYNEQFF. The CDR3 nucleotides are TGTGCCAGCAGTGGGACTAGCGGGAGGTACAATGAGCAGTTCTTC.

This clonotype was picked up a small number of times. This chain connects TRBV3-1 to TRBJ2-7; tentatively, D is TRBD1 or TRBD2 (6 bases each). The CDR3 extends over 16 amino acids. Germline assignment: CDR1 LGHDT and CDR2 YNNKEL (reference sequence). V was cut by 0 bases and J by 3 bases, with 15 bases left in between. CDR3 loop: CASSQDRGLLSYEQYF. The DNA of the CDR3 is TGTGCCAGCAGCCAAGACAGGGGACTTTTAAGCTACGAGCAGTACTTC.

This clonotype was found a few times. The rearrangement links TRBV6-2 or TRBV6-3 to TRBJ2-6; 8 bases agree with TRBD1. CDR1 is MNHEY and CDR2 is SVGEGT in the germline V gene. CDR3 length: 16 residues. V gave up 7 bases and J gave up 2 bases; unmatched junction bases: 7. CDR3: CASKKQGVTGANVLTF. DNA of the CDR3: TGTGCCAGCAAGAAACAGGGGGTAACTGGGGCCAACGTCCTGACTTTC.

This clonotype was seen at least ten times. The genes are TRBV20-1 and TRBJ2-3; the D is unclear. Between the trimmed V and J ends, which lost 3 bases and 6 bases, there was a span of 10 bases. The V gene's germline CDR1 is DFQATT and CDR2 SNEGSKA (reference sequence). The CDR3 loop spans 12 amino acids. The CDR3 region is CSASWGIDTQYF. In DNA, the CDR3 is TGCAGTGCTAGCTGGGGAATTGATACGCAGTATTTT.

This chain connects TRBV12-3 or TRBV12-4 to TRBJ1-1; 9 nucleotides line up with TRBD1. The trim removed 2 bases at V and 3 bases at J, leaving 7 bases unmatched. The CDR3 extends over 16 amino acids. CDR3 residues: CASSLPRTGDDTEAFF. CDR3 DNA sequence: TGTGCCAGCAGTTTACCCCGGACAGGGGACGACACTGAAGCTTTCTTT.